Listed below are T cell receptor beta chains from one sample, sequenced in a study of a mutant IDH1 vaccine in newly diagnosed glioma. Profiled with immunoSEQ multiplex PCR; TCRdb holds only in-frame clones, not every one. The sample shows tens of thousands of clones, over 70% of them seen only once. These receptors' antigens are unknown. The source material was PBMCs, sampled from a glioma patient whose treatment included an IDH1 peptide vaccine. The source is a man aged 45 to 65 with glioma. Both conserved end residues are part of each CDR3. D genes are given only for firm matches. Part of the rows lack a size; the others show once, few, many or a class for expanded clones.

J gene: TRBJ2-5
V gene: TRBV5-4
D gene: NA
CDR3 length: 14
clone size: NA
CDR3 protein: CASSSAGQDETQYF
CDR3 DNA: TGTGCCAGCAGCTCGGCTGGACAAGACGAGACCCAGTACTTC

J gene: TRBJ1-1
V gene: TRBV5-5
D gene: NA
CDR3 length: 14
clone size: NA
CDR3 protein: CASRTGNRDTEAFF
CDR3 DNA: TGTGCCAGCCGAACAGGGAATAGGGACACTGAAGCTTTCTTT

J gene: TRBJ1-6
V gene: TRBV19
D gene: TRBD1
CDR3 length: 19
clone size: NA
CDR3 protein: CASSIDLLGTGGFNSPLHF
CDR3 DNA: TGTGCCAGTAGTATAGACCTCCTCGGGACAGGGGGATTTAATTCACCCCTCCACTTT

J gene: TRBJ2-3
V gene: TRBV4-1
D gene: NA
CDR3 length: 15
clone size: NA
CDR3 protein: CASSQEGWITDTQYF
CDR3 DNA: TGCGCCAGCAGCCAAGAAGGGTGGATCACGGATACGCAGTATTTT

J gene: TRBJ2-7
V gene: TRBV6-5
D gene: NA
CDR3 length: 15
clone size: NA
CDR3 protein: CASSTSRDAGYEQYF
CDR3 DNA: TGTGCCAGCAGCACCTCTCGGGACGCCGGATACGAGCAGTACTTC

J gene: TRBJ2-7
V gene: TRBV10-3
D gene: TRBD2
CDR3 length: 13
clone size: NA
CDR3 protein: CAISRTSGGEQYF
CDR3 DNA: TGTGCCATCTCAAGGACTAGCGGGGGCGAGCAGTACTTC

J gene: TRBJ2-7
V gene: TRBV29-1
D gene: NA
CDR3 length: 14
clone size: NA
CDR3 protein: CSVPPETVCYEQYF
CDR3 DNA: TGCAGCGTCCCACCGGAGACAGTTTGCTACGAGCAGTACTTC

J gene: TRBJ2-1
V gene: TRBV7-2
D gene: NA
CDR3 length: 15
clone size: NA
CDR3 protein: CASSLAGISYNEQFF
CDR3 DNA: TGTGCCAGCAGCTTAGCCGGGATCTCCTACAATGAGCAGTTCTTC

J gene: TRBJ2-7
V gene: TRBV7-9
D gene: NA
CDR3 length: 15
clone size: NA
CDR3 protein: CASSLGGTGRWQQYF
CDR3 DNA: TGTGCCAGCAGCTTGGGTGGGACGGGTAGGTGGCAGCAGTACTTC

J gene: TRBJ2-3
V gene: TRBV27
D gene: TRBD2
CDR3 length: 15
clone size: few
CDR3 protein: CASSQRERFTDTQYF
CDR3 DNA: TGTGCCAGCAGTCAGCGGGAGAGATTCACAGATACGCAGTATTTT

J gene: TRBJ2-2
V gene: TRBV9
D gene: NA
CDR3 length: 12
clone size: NA
CDR3 protein: CASSVEAGELFF
CDR3 DNA: TGTGCCAGCAGCGTAGAGGCCGGGGAGCTGTTTTTT

J gene: TRBJ2-7
V gene: TRBV2
D gene: TRBD2
CDR3 length: 17
clone size: once
CDR3 protein: CASSEGGWLAGVYEQYF
CDR3 DNA: TGTGCCAGCAGTGAAGGAGGGTGGCTAGCGGGAGTTTACGAGCAGTACTTC

J gene: TRBJ2-5
V gene: TRBV4-2
D gene: NA
CDR3 length: 13
clone size: NA
CDR3 protein: CASSRGIRETQYF
CDR3 DNA: TGTGCCAGCAGCCGTGGGATTCGAGAGACCCAGTACTTC

J gene: TRBJ2-5
V gene: TRBV18
D gene: NA
CDR3 length: 15
clone size: NA
CDR3 protein: CASSPNQGLGETQYF
CDR3 DNA: TGTGCCAGCTCGCCAAATCAGGGATTGGGAGAGACCCAGTACTTC

J gene: TRBJ2-3
V gene: TRBV6-5
D gene: NA
CDR3 length: 12
clone size: NA
CDR3 protein: CASVGGPDTQYF
CDR3 DNA: TGTGCCAGCGTTGGGGGGCCAGATACGCAGTATTTT

J gene: TRBJ1-2
V gene: TRBV28
D gene: NA
CDR3 length: 12
clone size: NA
CDR3 protein: CASSLNRAGYTF
CDR3 DNA: TGTGCCAGCAGTTTAAACAGGGCTGGCTACACCTTC

J gene: TRBJ2-7
V gene: TRBV2
D gene: NA
CDR3 length: 14
clone size: NA
CDR3 protein: CASRFEVESYEQYF
CDR3 DNA: TGTGCCAGCCGCTTTGAGGTTGAGAGCTACGAGCAGTACTTC

J gene: TRBJ2-7
V gene: TRBV14
D gene: NA
CDR3 length: 14
clone size: once
CDR3 protein: CASSQGRGDRKQYF
CDR3 DNA: TGTGCCAGCAGCCAGGGTCGTGGTGACAGGAAGCAGTACTTC

J gene: TRBJ2-1
V gene: TRBV28
D gene: NA
CDR3 length: 14
clone size: NA
CDR3 protein: CASTGRSAHWEQFF
CDR3 DNA: TGTGCCAGCACGGGGAGGAGCGCGCATTGGGAGCAGTTCTTC

J gene: TRBJ2-3
V gene: TRBV5-1
D gene: NA
CDR3 length: 13
clone size: once
CDR3 protein: CASRTENTDTQYF
CDR3 DNA: TGCGCCAGCAGGACAGAGAACACAGATACGCAGTATTTT

J gene: TRBJ1-4
V gene: TRBV5-4
D gene: TRBD1
CDR3 length: 15
clone size: once
CDR3 protein: CASRPEGTGSEKLFF
CDR3 DNA: TGTGCCAGCAGGCCGGAGGGGACAGGGAGCGAAAAACTGTTTTTT

J gene: TRBJ2-7
V gene: TRBV15
D gene: NA
CDR3 length: 13
clone size: NA
CDR3 protein: CATSRGIVYEQYF
CDR3 DNA: TGTGCCACCAGCAGAGGTATAGTTTACGAGCAGTACTTC

J gene: TRBJ2-7
V gene: TRBV19
D gene: TRBD1
CDR3 length: 14
clone size: few
CDR3 protein: CASRRGQGSLEQYF
CDR3 DNA: TGTGCCAGCCGGCGGGGACAGGGATCCCTCGAGCAGTACTTC

J gene: TRBJ1-6
V gene: TRBV6-6
D gene: TRBD1
CDR3 length: 14
clone size: NA
CDR3 protein: CASITGTGNSPLHF
CDR3 DNA: TGTGCCAGCATCACCGGGACAGGGAATTCACCCCTCCACTTT